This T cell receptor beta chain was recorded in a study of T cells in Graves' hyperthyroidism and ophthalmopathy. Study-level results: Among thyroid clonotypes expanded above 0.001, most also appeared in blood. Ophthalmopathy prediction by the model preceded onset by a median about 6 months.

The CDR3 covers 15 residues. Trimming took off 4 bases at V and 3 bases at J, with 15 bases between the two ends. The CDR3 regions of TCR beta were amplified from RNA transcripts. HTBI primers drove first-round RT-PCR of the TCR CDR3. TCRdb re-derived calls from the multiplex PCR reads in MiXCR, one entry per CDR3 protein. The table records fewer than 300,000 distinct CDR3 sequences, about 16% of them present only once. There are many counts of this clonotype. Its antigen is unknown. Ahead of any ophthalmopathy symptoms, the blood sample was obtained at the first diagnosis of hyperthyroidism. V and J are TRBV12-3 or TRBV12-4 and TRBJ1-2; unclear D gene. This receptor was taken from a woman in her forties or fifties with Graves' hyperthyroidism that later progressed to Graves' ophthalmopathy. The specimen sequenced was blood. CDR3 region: CASSSSGLFDYGYTF. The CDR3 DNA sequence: TGTGCCAGCAGTTCTTCCGGCCTTTTCGACTATGGCTACACCTTC.